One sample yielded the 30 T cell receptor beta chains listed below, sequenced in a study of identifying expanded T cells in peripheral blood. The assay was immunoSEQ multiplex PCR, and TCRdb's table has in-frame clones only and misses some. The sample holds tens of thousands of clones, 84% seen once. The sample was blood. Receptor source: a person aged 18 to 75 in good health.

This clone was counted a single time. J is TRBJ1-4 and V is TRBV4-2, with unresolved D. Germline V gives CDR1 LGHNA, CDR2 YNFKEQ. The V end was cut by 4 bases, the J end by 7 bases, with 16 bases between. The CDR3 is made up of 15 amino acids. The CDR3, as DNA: TGTGCCAGCAGCCTCGGAGGGTCGGAATTTGAAAAACTGTTTTTT. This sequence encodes CASSLGGSEFEKLFF.

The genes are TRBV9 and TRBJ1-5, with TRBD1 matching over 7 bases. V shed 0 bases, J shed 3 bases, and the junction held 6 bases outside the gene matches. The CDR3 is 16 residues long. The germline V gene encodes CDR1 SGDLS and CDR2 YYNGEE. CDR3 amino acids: CASSVGLGQINQPQHF. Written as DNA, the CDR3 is TGTGCCAGCAGCGTAGGTTTGGGACAGATCAATCAGCCCCAGCATTTT.

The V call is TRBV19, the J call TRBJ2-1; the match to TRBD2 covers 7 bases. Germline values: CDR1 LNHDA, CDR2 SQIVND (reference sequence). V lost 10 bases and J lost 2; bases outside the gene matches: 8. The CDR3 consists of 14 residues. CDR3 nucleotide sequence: TGTGCCACCAGTAGGGCGGGGGCCTACAATGAGCAGTTCTTC. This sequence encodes CATSRAGAYNEQFF.

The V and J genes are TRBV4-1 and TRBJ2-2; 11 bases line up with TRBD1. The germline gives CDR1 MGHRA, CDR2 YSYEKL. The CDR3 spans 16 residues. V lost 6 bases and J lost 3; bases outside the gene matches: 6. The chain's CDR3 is CASRLGQGADTGELFF. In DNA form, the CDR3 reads TGCGCCAGCAGATTAGGACAGGGGGCGGACACCGGGGAGCTGTTTTTT.

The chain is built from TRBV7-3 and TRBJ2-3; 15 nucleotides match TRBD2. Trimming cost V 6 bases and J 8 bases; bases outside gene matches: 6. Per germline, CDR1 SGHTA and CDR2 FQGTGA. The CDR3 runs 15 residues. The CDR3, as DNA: TGTGCCAGCAGTTGGACTAGCGGGAGGGCCGGTACGCAGTATTTT. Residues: CASSWTSGRAGTQYF.

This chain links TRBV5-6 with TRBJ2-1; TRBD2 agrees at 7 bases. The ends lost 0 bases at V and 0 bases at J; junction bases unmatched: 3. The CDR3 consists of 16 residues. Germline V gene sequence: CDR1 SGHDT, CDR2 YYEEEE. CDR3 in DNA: TGTGCCAGCAGCTTGGATGGGACTACCTCCTACAATGAGCAGTTCTTC. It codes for CASSLDGTTSYNEQFF.

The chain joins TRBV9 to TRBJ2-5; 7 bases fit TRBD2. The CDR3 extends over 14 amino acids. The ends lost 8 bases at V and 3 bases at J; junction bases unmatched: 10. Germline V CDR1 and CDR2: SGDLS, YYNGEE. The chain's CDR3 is CASAAGENEETQYF. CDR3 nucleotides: TGTGCCAGTGCGGCGGGAGAGAATGAAGAGACCCAGTACTTC.

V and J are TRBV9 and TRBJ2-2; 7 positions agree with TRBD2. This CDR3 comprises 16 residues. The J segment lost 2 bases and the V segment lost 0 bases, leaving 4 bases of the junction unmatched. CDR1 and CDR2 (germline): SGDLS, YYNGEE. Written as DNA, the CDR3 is TGTGCCAGCAGCGTAGTCGGGACTACCAACACCGGGGAGCTGTTTTTT. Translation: CASSVVGTTNTGELFF.

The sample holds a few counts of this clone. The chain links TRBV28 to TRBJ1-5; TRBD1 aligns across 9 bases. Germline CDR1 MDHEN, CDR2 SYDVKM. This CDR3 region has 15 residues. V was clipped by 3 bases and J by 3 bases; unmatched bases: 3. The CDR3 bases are TGTGCCAGCAGTTTGTGGGACAGGGCCAATCAGCCCCAGCATTTT. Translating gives CASSLWDRANQPQHF.

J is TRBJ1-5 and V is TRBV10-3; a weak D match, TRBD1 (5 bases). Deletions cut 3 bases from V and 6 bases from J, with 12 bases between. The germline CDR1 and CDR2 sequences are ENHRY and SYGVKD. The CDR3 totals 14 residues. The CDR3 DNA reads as TGTGCCATCAGTGAAGGCAGGGAGGTTCAGCCCCAGCATTTT. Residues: CAISEGREVQPQHF.

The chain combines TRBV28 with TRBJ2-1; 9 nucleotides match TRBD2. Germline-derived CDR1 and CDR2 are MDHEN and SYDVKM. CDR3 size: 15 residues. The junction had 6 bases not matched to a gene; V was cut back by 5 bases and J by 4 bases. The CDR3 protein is CASSPSGEGYNEQFF. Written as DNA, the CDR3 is TGTGCCAGCAGTCCTAGCGGGGAAGGGTACAATGAGCAGTTCTTC.

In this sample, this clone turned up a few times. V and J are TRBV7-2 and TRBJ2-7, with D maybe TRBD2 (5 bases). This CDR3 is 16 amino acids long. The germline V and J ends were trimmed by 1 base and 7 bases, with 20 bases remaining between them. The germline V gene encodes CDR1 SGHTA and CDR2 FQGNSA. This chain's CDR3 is CASSLVGGYGLKEQYF. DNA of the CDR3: TGTGCCAGCAGCTTAGTGGGCGGGTATGGGCTGAAGGAGCAGTACTTC.

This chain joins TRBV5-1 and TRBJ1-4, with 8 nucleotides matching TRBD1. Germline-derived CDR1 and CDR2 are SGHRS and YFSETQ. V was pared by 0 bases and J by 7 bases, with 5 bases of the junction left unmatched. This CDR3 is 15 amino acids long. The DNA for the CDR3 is TGCGCCAGCAGCTTGGCCGGACAGGGAGGTGAAAAACTGTTTTTT. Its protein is CASSLAGQGGEKLFF.

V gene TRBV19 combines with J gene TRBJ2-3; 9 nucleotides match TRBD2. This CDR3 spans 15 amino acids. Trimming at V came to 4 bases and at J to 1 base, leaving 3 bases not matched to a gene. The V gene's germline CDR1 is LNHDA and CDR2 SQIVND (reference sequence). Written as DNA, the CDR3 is TGTGCCAGTAGTAACCGACTAGCGGGCACAGATACGCAGTATTTT. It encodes CASSNRLAGTDTQYF.

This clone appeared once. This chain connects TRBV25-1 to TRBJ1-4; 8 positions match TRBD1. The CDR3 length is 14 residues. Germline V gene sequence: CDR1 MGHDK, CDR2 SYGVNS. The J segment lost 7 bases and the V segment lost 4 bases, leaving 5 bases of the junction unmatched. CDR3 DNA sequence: TGTGCCAGCAGTGTCGGACAGGGTATTGAAAAACTGTTTTTT. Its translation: CASSVGQGIEKLFF.

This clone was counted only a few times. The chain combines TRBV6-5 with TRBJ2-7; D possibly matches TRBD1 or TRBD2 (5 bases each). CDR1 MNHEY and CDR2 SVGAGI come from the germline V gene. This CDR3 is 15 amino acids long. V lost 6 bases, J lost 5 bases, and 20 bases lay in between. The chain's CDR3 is CASRPDGTPGNEQYF. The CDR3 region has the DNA TGTGCCAGCAGACCGGACGGGACGCCTGGTAACGAGCAGTACTTC.

The CDR3 DNA is TGCGCCAGCAGCTATGGACCAGAAAATGGCTACACCTTC. As protein: CASSYGPENGYTF. V is TRBV5-1 and J is TRBJ1-2; D remains unclear. Germline V gene lookup returns CDR1 SGHRS and CDR2 YFSETQ. Trimming left V 3 bases short and J 6 bases short, with 12 bases between. This CDR3 contains 13 residues.

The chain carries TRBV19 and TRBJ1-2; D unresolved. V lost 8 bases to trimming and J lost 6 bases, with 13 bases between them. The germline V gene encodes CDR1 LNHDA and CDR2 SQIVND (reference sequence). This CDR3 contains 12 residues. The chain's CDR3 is CASSFLKDGYTF. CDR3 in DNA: TGTGCCAGTTCCTTCCTGAAAGATGGCTACACCTTC.

CDR3 residues: CASLRKAYEQYF. CDR3 DNA: TGTGCCAGCTTACGGAAAGCCTACGAGCAGTACTTC. The rearrangement joins TRBV6-5 to TRBJ2-7; unclear D gene. Per germline, CDR1 MNHEY and CDR2 SVGAGI. The CDR3 is 12 residues long. The V gene lost 8 bases and the J gene lost 2 bases, with 10 bases spanning the gap.

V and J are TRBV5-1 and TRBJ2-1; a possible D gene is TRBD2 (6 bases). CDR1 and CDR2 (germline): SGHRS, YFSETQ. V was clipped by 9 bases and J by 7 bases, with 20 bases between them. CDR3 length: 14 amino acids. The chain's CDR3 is CATGPGLAYNEQFF. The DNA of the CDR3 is TGCGCCACTGGGCCGGGGCTAGCGTATAATGAGCAGTTCTTC. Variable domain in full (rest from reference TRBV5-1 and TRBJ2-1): KAGVTQTPRYLIKTRGQQVTLSCSPISGHRSVSWYQQTPGQGLQFLFEYFSETQRNKGNFPGRFSGRQFSNSRSEMNVSTLELGDSALYLCATGPGLAYNEQFFGPGTRLTVL.

The CDR3 loop is CASSSGYEQFF. The CDR3 nucleotides are TGTGCCAGCAGCTCTGGTTATGAGCAGTTCTTC. The chain combines TRBV7-2 with TRBJ2-1; D remains ambiguous. CDR1 is SGHTA and CDR2 is FQGNSA in the germline V gene. Trimming took 4 bases from V and 8 from J, leaving 6 bases between them. This CDR3 has 11 amino acids.

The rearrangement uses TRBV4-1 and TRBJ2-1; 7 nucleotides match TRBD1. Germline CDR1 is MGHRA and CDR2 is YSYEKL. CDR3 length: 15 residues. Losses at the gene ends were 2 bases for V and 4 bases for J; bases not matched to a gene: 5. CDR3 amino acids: CASSQQRDSYNEQFF. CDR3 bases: TGCGCCAGCAGCCAACAGAGGGACAGTTACAATGAGCAGTTCTTC.

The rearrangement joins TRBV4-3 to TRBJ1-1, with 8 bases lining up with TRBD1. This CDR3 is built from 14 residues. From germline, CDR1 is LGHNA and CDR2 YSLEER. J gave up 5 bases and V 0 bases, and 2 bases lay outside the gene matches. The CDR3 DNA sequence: TGCGCCAGCAGCCAAGACAGGGGGCGGACTGAAGCTTTCTTT. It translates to CASSQDRGRTEAFF.

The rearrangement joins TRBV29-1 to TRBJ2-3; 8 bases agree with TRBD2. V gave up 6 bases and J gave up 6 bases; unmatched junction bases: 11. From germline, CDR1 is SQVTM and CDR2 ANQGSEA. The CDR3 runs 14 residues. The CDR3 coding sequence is TGCAGCGTGCGCTCCGGGACTAGTTCCGATACGCAGTATTTT. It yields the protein CSVRSGTSSDTQYF.

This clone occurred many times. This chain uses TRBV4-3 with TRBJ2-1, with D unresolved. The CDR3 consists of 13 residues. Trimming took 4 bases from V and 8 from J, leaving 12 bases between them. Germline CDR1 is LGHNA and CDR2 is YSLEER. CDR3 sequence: CASSRGLDHEQFF. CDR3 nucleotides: TGCGCCAGCAGCCGCGGATTAGATCATGAGCAGTTCTTC.

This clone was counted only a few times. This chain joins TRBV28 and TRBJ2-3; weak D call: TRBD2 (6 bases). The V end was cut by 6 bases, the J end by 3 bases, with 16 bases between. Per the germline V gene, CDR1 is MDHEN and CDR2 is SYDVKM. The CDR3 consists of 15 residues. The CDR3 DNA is TGTGCCAGCAGATCTCCGGGACTGGGAACAGATACGCAGTATTTT. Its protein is CASRSPGLGTDTQYF.

CDR3: CASSTFGQRNYGYTF. For the CDR3, the DNA is TGTGCCAGTAGTACCTTCGGACAGCGAAACTATGGCTACACCTTC. The chain couples TRBV19 to TRBJ1-2, with D possibly matching TRBD1 (6 bases). Germline CDR1 is LNHDA and CDR2 is SQIVND (reference sequence). Trimming cost V 4 bases and J 2 bases, with 14 bases left between them. CDR3 length: 15 residues.

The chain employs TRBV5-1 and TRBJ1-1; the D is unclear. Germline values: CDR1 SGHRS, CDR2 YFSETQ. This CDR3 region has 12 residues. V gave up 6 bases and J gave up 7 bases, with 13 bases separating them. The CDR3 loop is CASTFDEGEAFF. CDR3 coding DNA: TGCGCCAGCACCTTCGACGAGGGTGAAGCTTTCTTT.

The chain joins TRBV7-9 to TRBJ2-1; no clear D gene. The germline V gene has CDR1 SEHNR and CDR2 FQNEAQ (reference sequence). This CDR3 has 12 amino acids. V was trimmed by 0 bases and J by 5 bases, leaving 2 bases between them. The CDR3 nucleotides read TGTGCCAGCAGCTTAGCGAACAATGAGCAGTTCTTC. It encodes CASSLANNEQFF.

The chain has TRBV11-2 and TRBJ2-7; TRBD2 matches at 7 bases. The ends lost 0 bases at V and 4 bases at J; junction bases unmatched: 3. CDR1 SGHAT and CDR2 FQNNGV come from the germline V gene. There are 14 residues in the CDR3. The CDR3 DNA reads TGTGCCAGCAGCTTAGACAGCGGGATTTACGAGCAGTACTTC. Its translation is CASSLDSGIYEQYF. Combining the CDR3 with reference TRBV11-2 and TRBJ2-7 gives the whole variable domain EAGVAQSPRYKIIEKRQSVAFWCNPISGHATLYWYQQILGQGPKLLIQFQNNGVVDDSQLPKDRFSAERLKGVDSTLKIQPAKLEDSAVYLCASSLDSGIYEQYFGPGTRLTVT.